The present TCR beta chain was sequenced within a study of blood T cell repertoires in COVID-19. This table comes from immunoSEQ multiplex PCR, and its TCRdb copy is limited to in-frame clones, with some not included. The table has a few hundred thousand clones, under 90% seen once. The origin of this receptor is a man between 35 and 55 years old who had recovered from COVID-19. The sequenced sample consisted of PBMCs or T cells enriched from blood (not recorded which).

The CDR3 loop is CASSLGDRGNYGYTF. The DNA for the CDR3 is TGCGCCAGCAGCTTGGGAGACAGGGGTAACTATGGCTACACCTTC. The chain carries TRBV5-1 and TRBJ1-2, with TRBD1 matching over 8 bases. Germline V lookup: CDR1 SGHRS, CDR2 YFSETQ. The trim removed 0 bases at V and 1 base at J, leaving 2 bases unmatched. This CDR3 region has 15 residues. The full variable domain, rest sourced from reference TRBV5-1 and TRBJ1-2, is KAGVTQTPRYLIKTRGQQVTLSCSPISGHRSVSWYQQTPGQGLQFLFEYFSETQRNKGNFPGRFSGRQFSNSRSEMNVSTLELGDSALYLCASSLGDRGNYGYTFGSGTRLTVV.